This entry concerns a single T cell receptor (beta chain). Antigen unknown. Cultured CD4+ T cell DNA was sequenced using the Oncomine TCR Beta short-read assay. After culture, CD4+ T cells served as the source for genomic DNA extraction. TCRdb passed the PCR reads through MiXCR, listing each CDR3 protein once. The table has several thousand distinct CDR3 sequences, 36% seen once. Germline V gene sequence: CDR1 DFQATT, CDR2 SNEGSKA (reference sequence). This CDR3 contains 12 residues. V gave up 5 bases and J gave up 4 bases, with 10 bases separating them. The source of the sample is a study of vaccination and CD4 T cells after COVID-19. The treatment was: roughly 11-day PBMC culture with coronavirus spike peptide pools or control peptides (ViraFEST assay). Gathering of the CD4+ T cells, from the unexposed donor, took place before the COVID-19 pandemic (2011-2018).

This receptor was obtained from a human donor in good health. Sample: CD4+ T cells from blood, cultured in vitro. The V call is TRBV20-1, the J call TRBJ2-3; D may be TRBD2 (5 bases). CDR3: CSAPRESDTQYF. DNA of the CDR3: TGCAGTGCTCCGAGGGAATCAGATACGCAGTATTTT.